The 8 T cell receptor beta chains given below trace back to one sample, sequenced in a study of CD8+ T cells in alopecia areata. Once RNA had been extracted, it was reverse transcribed into cDNA to act as the sequencing template. Data came from immunoSEQ multiplex PCR; TCRdb stores just in-frame clones and leaves some out. Altogether under 250,000 clones are present, around 62% being singletons, with the ten largest covering over 0.4%. Source: CD4+ T cells sorted from blood, taken at week 0. The source of these receptors is a human donor with alopecia areata.

This clone showed up just a few times. V gene TRBV29-1 combines with J gene TRBJ2-2; TRBD2 agrees at 7 bases. Germline V gives CDR1 SQVTM, CDR2 ANQGSEA. There are 15 residues in the CDR3. Trimming at V came to 5 bases and at J to 5 bases, leaving 11 bases not matched to a gene. The CDR3 region is CSVSNRAGETGELFF. The CDR3, as DNA: TGCAGCGTTTCCAATAGGGCGGGGGAAACCGGGGAGCTGTTTTTT.

This clone appeared once. The chain has TRBV9 and TRBJ2-7; no clear D. Looked up from germline, CDR1 is SGDLS and CDR2 is YYNGEE. This CDR3 has 15 residues. The germline V and J ends were trimmed by 0 bases and 5 bases, with 15 bases remaining between them. CDR3 region: CASSVGIGLMHEQYF. The CDR3 DNA sequence: TGTGCCAGCAGCGTAGGAATCGGGTTGATGCACGAGCAGTACTTC.

This clone came up a few times. The chain recombines TRBV7-9 with TRBJ1-1; 7 bases fit TRBD1. The CDR3 runs 14 residues. CDR1 and CDR2 from the germline V gene are SEHNR and FQNEAQ (reference sequence). J lost 2 bases, V lost 5 bases, and 5 bases had no gene match. CDR3 loop: CASSQGGRNTEAFF. CDR3 nucleotides: TGTGCCAGCAGCCAGGGGGGGCGAAACACTGAAGCTTTCTTT. The entire variable domain, with the rest obtained from reference TRBV7-9 and TRBJ1-1, is as follows: DTGVSQNPRHKITKRGQNVTFRCDPISEHNRLYWYRQTLGQGPEFLTYFQNEAQLEKSRLLSDRFSAERPKGSFSTLEIQRTEQGDSAMYLCASSQGGRNTEAFFGQGTRLTVV.

The chain is built from TRBV10-3 and TRBJ2-7; a possible D gene is TRBD1 (5 bases). The germline V gene has CDR1 ENHRY and CDR2 SYGVKD. CDR3 size: 19 residues. Trimming took 4 bases from V and 4 from J, leaving 29 bases between them. CDR3 amino acids: CAISAQVGSSGSSRYEQYF. The DNA of the CDR3 is TGTGCCATCAGTGCACAGGTTGGGTCATCAGGATCTTCGCGTTACGAGCAGTACTTC.

This rearrangement joins TRBV5-1 to TRBJ2-3; TRBD2 is a possible D gene (5 bases). CDR3 size: 16 residues. Trimming took off 4 bases at V and 4 bases at J, with 19 bases between the two ends. From germline, CDR1 is SGHRS and CDR2 YFSETQ. CDR3 in DNA: TGCGCCAGCAGCCCTTCACACCCCGGGGAATCAGATACGCAGTATTTT. Protein sequence: CASSPSHPGESDTQYF.

The rearrangement joins TRBV6-6 to TRBJ1-3; D is uncertain. The CDR3 is made up of 12 amino acids. V lost 7 bases to trimming and J lost 3 bases, with 7 bases between them. Per germline, CDR1 MNHNY and CDR2 SVGAGI (reference sequence). The CDR3 spells CASKAGGNTIYF. DNA of the CDR3: TGTGCCAGCAAGGCAGGTGGAAACACCATATATTTT.

The sample holds one count of this clone. The CDR3, as DNA: TGTGCCTGGAGCTACTCTGGAAACACCATATATTTT. It is translated as CAWSYSGNTIYF. This chain uses TRBV30 with TRBJ1-3; D remains unclear. The CDR3 has 12 amino acids. The V and J ends lost 3 bases and 0 bases respectively, with 3 bases between them. Germline assignment: CDR1 GTSNPN and CDR2 SVGIG (reference sequence).

This chain links TRBV25-1 with TRBJ2-1; D is perhaps TRBD1 (6 bases). CDR1 is MGHDK, CDR2 SYGVNS, per germline. There are 14 residues in the CDR3. V lost 7 bases to trimming and J lost 10 bases, with 20 bases between them. In DNA form, the CDR3 reads TGTGCCAGCAACCAACAGGGTCCCCACGAGGAGCAGTTCTTC. Encoded protein: CASNQQGPHEEQFF. The entire variable domain, with the rest obtained from reference TRBV25-1 and TRBJ2-1, is as follows: EADIYQTPRYLVIGTGKKITLECSQTMGHDKMYWYQQDPGMELHLIHYSYGVNSTEKGDLSSESTVSRIRTEHFPLTLESARPSHTSQYLCASNQQGPHEEQFFGPGTRLTVL.